The 14 T cell receptor beta chains below were found in one sample sequenced in a study of blood T cell repertoires in COVID-19. Sequencing used immunoSEQ multiplex PCR; TCRdb keeps in-frame clones, though not all of them. The sample holds fewer than 250,000 clones, roughly 84% seen once. The source material was PBMCs or T cells enriched from blood (not recorded which). The receptors were sampled from a woman aged 30 to 39 who had been exposed to COVID-19.

The J gene is TRBJ1-1, the V gene TRBV9, with TRBD1 matching over 8 bases. CDR3 length equals 14 residues. The germline gives CDR1 SGDLS, CDR2 YYNGEE. The ends lost 4 bases at V and 4 bases at J; junction bases unmatched: 6. CDR3: CASSIGQGTTEAFF. Here the CDR3 DNA reads TGTGCCAGCAGCATAGGACAGGGAACCACTGAAGCTTTCTTT. The full variable domain, in which reference TRBV9 and TRBJ1-1 provide the parts outside the CDR3, is DSGVTQTPKHLITATGQRVTLRCSPRSGDLSVYWYQQSLDQGLQFLIQYYNGEERAKGNILERFSAQQFPDLHSELNLSSLELGDSALYFCASSIGQGTTEAFFGQGTRLTVV.

The chain has TRBV6-6 and TRBJ2-7; the D gene is possibly TRBD2 (7 bases). Germline V lookup: CDR1 MNHNY, CDR2 SVGAGI (reference sequence). This CDR3 has 15 amino acids. V was clipped by 6 bases and J by 3 bases, with 18 bases between them. The CDR3 region is CASSTRLGGHYEQYF. The CDR3, as DNA: TGTGCCAGCAGCACGCGGCTGGGGGGGCACTACGAGCAGTACTTC.

This clone has only a few counts. The rearrangement uses TRBV10-1 and TRBJ1-2; 7 positions match TRBD1. CDR1 and CDR2 (germline): WNHNN, SYGVQD (reference sequence). The CDR3 runs 14 residues. J was trimmed by 4 bases and V by 8 bases; bases with no gene match: 10. CDR3 sequence: CASDLGTGAYGYTF. CDR3 nucleotide sequence: TGCGCCAGCGACCTCGGAACAGGGGCCTATGGCTACACCTTC.

As to this clone: One end of the junction does not line up with germline, which may come from a read error. This rearrangement joins TRBV9 to TRBJ1-4; TRBD1 matches 7 bases. CDR1 SGDLS and CDR2 YYNGEE come from the germline V gene. The CDR3 runs to 14 residues. The CDR3 is CASSVRTGDEILFF. The CDR3 bases are TGTGCCAGCAGCGTAAGAACAGGGGACGAAATACTGTTTTTT. The full variable domain, completed using reference TRBV9 and TRBJ1-4, is DSGVTQTPKHLITATGQRVTLRCSPRSGDLSVYWYQQSLDQGLQFLIQYYNGEERAKGNILERFSAQQFPDLHSELNLSSLELGDSALYFCASSVRTGDEILFFGSGTQLSVL.

This clone was observed a handful of times. The chain joins TRBV29-1 to TRBJ1-1; TRBD1 matches 7 bases. This CDR3 region has 13 residues. V gave up 7 bases and J gave up 6 bases; unmatched junction bases: 11. Germline assignment: CDR1 SQVTM and CDR2 ANQGSEA. CDR3 in DNA: TGCAGCGGTGACAGGGTGGGGGGATCTGAAGCTTTCTTT. This translates into CSGDRVGGSEAFF. Full variable domain (missing parts from reference TRBV29-1 and TRBJ1-1): SAVISQKPSRDICQRGTSLTIQCQVDSQVTMMFWYRQQPGQSLTLIATANQGSEATYESGFVIDKFPISRPNLTFSTLTVSNMSPEDSSIYLCSGDRVGGSEAFFGQGTRLTVV.

V gene TRBV10-3 combines with J gene TRBJ2-2, with a possible D match to TRBD1 (6 bases). Per germline, CDR1 ENHRY and CDR2 SYGVKD. The CDR3 is made up of 17 amino acids. V dropped 4 bases and J dropped 1 base, with 16 bases sitting between them. In nucleotides, the CDR3 is TGTGCCATCAGTGCACGGGAAGGGACATTGAACACCGGGGAGCTGTTTTTT. Protein: CAISAREGTLNTGELFF.

V usage is TRBV5-6 and J usage is TRBJ2-7, with D perhaps TRBD1 (6 bases). The germline V gene has CDR1 SGHDT and CDR2 YYEEEE. The CDR3 spans 18 residues. V shed 4 bases and J shed 1 base, with 24 bases lying between them. This CDR3 is CASSHNTKGGFSSYEQYF. CDR3 in DNA: TGTGCCAGCAGCCATAATACTAAAGGGGGTTTTAGTTCCTACGAGCAGTACTTC.

The chain joins TRBV25-1 to TRBJ1-1; D remains ambiguous. V was trimmed by 7 bases and J by 4 bases, leaving 10 bases between them. Germline-derived CDR1 and CDR2 are MGHDK and SYGVNS. The CDR3 consists of 12 residues. The CDR3 is CASIGGSTEAFF. CDR3 coding DNA: TGTGCCAGCATTGGAGGGAGCACTGAAGCTTTCTTT.

The chain uses TRBV25-1 and TRBJ1-2; 9 bases align to TRBD1. Trimming removed 3 bases from V and 1 base from J; junction bases left unmatched: 3. Germline assignment: CDR1 MGHDK and CDR2 SYGVNS. The CDR3 contains 15 residues. The CDR3 DNA follows: TGTGCCAGCAGTGATTTGGACAGGGGTAACTATGGCTACACCTTC. Its protein is CASSDLDRGNYGYTF.

V and J are TRBV4-3 and TRBJ1-1, with D possibly TRBD1 on 5 matching bases. Germline V gene lookup returns CDR1 LGHNA and CDR2 YSLEER. CDR3 length: 14 residues. Trimming pared 3 bases from V and 1 base from J, leaving 9 bases between. This CDR3 is CASSQGLENTEAFF. The CDR3 DNA sequence: TGCGCCAGCAGCCAGGGACTGGAGAACACTGAAGCTTTCTTT.

DNA of the CDR3: TGCGCCAGCAGCGCGCTCCCCAGATCAGGAGGCGAGCAGTACTTC. This encodes CASSALPRSGGEQYF. The chain joins TRBV4-1 to TRBJ2-7; a possible D gene is TRBD2 (5 bases). Trimming pared 5 bases from V and 6 bases from J, leaving 20 bases between. CDR1 and CDR2 (germline): MGHRA, YSYEKL. CDR3 length: 15 amino acids.

DNA of the CDR3: TGTGCCAGCAGTTCGGCGGGCACAGATACGCAGTATTTT. It is translated as CASSSAGTDTQYF. The chain uses TRBV27 and TRBJ2-3; D remains unclear. This CDR3 contains 13 residues. Germline loops: CDR1 MNHEY, CDR2 SMNVEV (reference sequence). The V end lost 4 bases, the J end lost 1 base, and 6 bases lay between the germline ends.

The DNA for the CDR3 is TGTGCCAGCAGCGCCGCAATAGCGGGGGCTTCCTACGAGCAGTACTTC. Protein product: CASSAAIAGASYEQYF. The rearrangement links TRBV9 to TRBJ2-7, with 9 bases lining up with TRBD2. The ends lost 3 bases at V and 1 base at J; junction bases unmatched: 8. The CDR3 totals 16 residues. In germline, CDR1 is SGDLS, CDR2 YYNGEE.

For the CDR3, the DNA is TGTGCCATCCAGGGGGCCATGAACACTGAAGCTTTCTTT. Encoded protein: CAIQGAMNTEAFF. This chain links TRBV10-3 with TRBJ1-1; 8 bases align to TRBD1. The V gene end was trimmed by 8 bases and the J gene end by 0 bases; junction bases not matched to a gene: 2. CDR3 length: 13 amino acids. Germline loops: CDR1 ENHRY, CDR2 SYGVKD.